Detailed here is one TCR beta chain. The antigen is unknown. These data come from a study of T cells in Graves' hyperthyroidism and ophthalmopathy. Study-wide findings and caveats: The model foresaw ophthalmopathy a median around seven months prior to onset. In simple terms, a model built on 13 V-J features told ophthalmopathy apart from stable hyperthyroidism.

It was uncontrolled infection, other autoimmune disease, pregnancy or lactation that excluded patients. RNA transcripts were the template for amplifying TCR beta CDR3 regions. HTBI primers were the set used in a first-round RT-PCR of the TCR CDR3. MiXCR, applied by TCRdb to the multiplex PCR reads, yields one record per CDR3 protein. The sample contains fewer than 750,000 distinct CDR3 sequences, about 45% of which appear only once. The sequenced sample was peripheral blood or thyroid tissue (not recorded which). The TCR sequence derives from a woman aged 18-29 years with Graves' hyperthyroidism.

The CDR3 sequence: CSARGRRSGEQYF. In nucleotides, the CDR3 is TGCAGTGCTAGAGGAAGACGGTCGGGGGAGCAGTACTTC. V and J are TRBV20-1 and TRBJ2-7, with a tentative D call TRBD2 (5 bases). This CDR3 contains 13 residues. The germline V gene has CDR1 DFQATT and CDR2 SNEGSKA (reference sequence). The V gene lost 1 base and the J gene lost 7 bases, with 14 bases spanning the gap.